Shown below are 20 T cell receptor beta chains from a single sample sequenced in a study of T cell responses to AZD1222 COVID-19 vaccine. Measured with immunoSEQ multiplex PCR; TCRdb has only the in-frame clones, and not every one. The repertoire includes under 200,000 clones, 85% to 90% of them detected once, and 2.5% to 3% sits in the top ten. This specimen consisted of peripheral blood, obtained on day 0 of MenACWY control vaccination. These receptors all come from an adult in good health.

V usage is TRBV27 and J usage is TRBJ1-1; TRBD1 is a possible D gene (6 bases). Trimming took 2 bases from V and 11 from J, leaving 15 bases between them. The length of the CDR3 is 13 residues. CDR1 and CDR2 (germline): MNHEY, SMNVEV (reference sequence). The CDR3 bases are TGTGCCAGCAGTTTAGAGAGGGGGGGCGGGGCTTTCTTT. Its protein is CASSLERGGGAFF.

V and J are TRBV28 and TRBJ1-1; D is uncertain. The germline gives CDR1 MDHEN, CDR2 SYDVKM. The ends were cut back, 5 bases at V and 10 bases at J, with 11 bases in the middle. This CDR3 spans 11 amino acids. The CDR3 sequence: CASSTQIGAFF. In nucleotides, the CDR3 is TGTGCCAGCAGTACCCAAATAGGAGCTTTCTTT.

The chain combines TRBV29-1 with TRBJ1-1; 8 nucleotides align to TRBD1. The CDR3 consists of 13 residues. In germline, CDR1 is SQVTM, CDR2 ANQGSEA. The junction had 12 bases not matched to a gene; V was cut back by 7 bases and J by 8 bases. The CDR3 region is CSALIGQGGEAFF. For the CDR3, the DNA is TGCAGCGCTCTAATAGGACAGGGAGGGGAAGCTTTCTTT. The full variable domain, completed using reference TRBV29-1 and TRBJ1-1, is SAVISQKPSRDICQRGTSLTIQCQVDSQVTMMFWYRQQPGQSLTLIATANQGSEATYESGFVIDKFPISRPNLTFSTLTVSNMSPEDSSIYLCSALIGQGGEAFFGQGTRLTVV.

This chain connects TRBV28 to TRBJ2-7; the match to TRBD1 covers 8 bases. The CDR3 runs 14 residues. J gave up 4 bases and V 3 bases, and 5 bases lay outside the gene matches. The germline CDR1 and CDR2 sequences are MDHEN and SYDVKM. The CDR3 loop reads CASSFMRTGYEQYF. CDR3 nucleotides: TGTGCCAGCAGTTTCATGCGGACAGGGTACGAGCAGTACTTC. The full variable domain, completed using reference TRBV28 and TRBJ2-7, is DVKVTQSSRYLVKRTGEKVFLECVQDMDHENMFWYRQDPGLGLRLIYFSYDVKMKEKGDIPEGYSVSREKKERFSLILESASTNQTSMYLCASSFMRTGYEQYFGPGTRLTVT.

CDR3 sequence: CASSLGTGLSNQPQHF. Written as DNA, the CDR3 is TGTGCCAGCAGCTTAGGGACAGGCCTTAGCAATCAGCCCCAGCATTTT. The rearrangement uses TRBV7-2 and TRBJ1-5; 7 bases map to TRBD1. The V gene's germline CDR1 is SGHTA and CDR2 FQGNSA. J was trimmed by 0 bases and V by 1 base; bases with no gene match: 3. This CDR3 spans 16 amino acids.

CDR3 nucleotide sequence: TGTGCCACCAGTGATTACGGGACAGGGTTGTACAATGAGCAGTTCTTC. This encodes CATSDYGTGLYNEQFF. The chain uses TRBV24-1 and TRBJ2-1; 9 bases map to TRBD1. After removal of 2 bases from V and 4 bases from J, the junction contained 5 bases not matched to a gene. The CDR3 length is 16 residues. The germline V gene encodes CDR1 KGHDR and CDR2 SFDVKD.

The chain has TRBV21-1 and TRBJ1-3. TRBV21-1 is a pseudogene. There are 16 residues in the CDR3. This CDR3 is CASSKVNEGCGNTIYF. The CDR3 DNA reads TGTGCCAGCAGCAAAGTGAACGAGGGGTGTGGAAACACCATATATTTT.

The chain employs TRBV19 and TRBJ2-7; perhaps TRBD1 as D (5 bases). The CDR3 contains 15 residues. With 3 bases removed from V and 6 bases from J, the gap between germline ends came to 18 bases. Germline lookup yields CDR1 LNHDA and CDR2 SQIVND (reference sequence). In DNA, the CDR3 is TGTGCCAGTAGTATCTCTCCGCAGGGCGCCTTCGAGCAGTACTTC. Translating gives CASSISPQGAFEQYF.

V gene TRBV7-9 combines with J gene TRBJ1-4; unclear D gene. Looked up from germline, CDR1 is SEHNR and CDR2 is FQNEAQ (reference sequence). The CDR3 consists of 14 residues. V was trimmed by 6 bases and J by 7 bases, leaving 15 bases between them. This CDR3 reads CASRREGSAEKLFF. DNA for the CDR3: TGTGCCAGCAGACGGGAGGGATCGGCTGAAAAACTGTTTTTT.

The chain joins TRBV7-9 to TRBJ2-7; D is perhaps TRBD1 (5 bases). Per the germline V gene, CDR1 is SEHNR and CDR2 is FQNEAQ (reference sequence). V was cut by 0 bases and J by 5 bases, with 5 bases left in between. The CDR3 has 12 amino acids. CDR3 sequence (DNA): TGTGCCAGCAGCTTAGCAGGGGACGAGCAGTACTTC. The encoded protein is CASSLAGDEQYF.

The V gene is TRBV6-5, the J gene TRBJ1-1; TRBD1 agrees at 8 bases. V lost 5 bases, J lost 5 bases, and 10 bases stayed unmatched. In germline, CDR1 is MNHEY, CDR2 SVGAGI. This CDR3 spans 15 amino acids. The CDR3 spells CASSSHQGARTEAFF. The CDR3 nucleotides read TGTGCCAGCAGTAGCCACCAGGGGGCGCGGACTGAAGCTTTCTTT.

The genes are TRBV28 and TRBJ1-2, with D unclear. Germline CDR1 reads MDHEN; CDR2 reads SYDVKM. Trimming cost V 5 bases and J 3 bases, with 10 bases left between them. This CDR3 region has 13 residues. CDR3 sequence reads: CASSLDGYYGYTF. The CDR3 DNA follows: TGTGCCAGCAGTCTGGACGGATACTATGGCTACACCTTC.

J is TRBJ1-2 and V is TRBV7-9; D remains unclear. Germline-derived CDR1 and CDR2 are SEHNR and FQNEAQ (reference sequence). This CDR3 comprises 14 residues. V was cut by 1 base and J by 0 bases, with 6 bases left in between. In DNA, the CDR3 is TGTGCCAGCAGCTTAGGTCCAGCTAACTATGGCTACACCTTC. This translates into CASSLGPANYGYTF.

The rearrangement links TRBV9 to TRBJ2-2; D possibly corresponds to TRBD1 (5 bases). Germline-derived CDR1 and CDR2 are SGDLS and YYNGEE. V lost 3 bases and J lost 0, with 9 bases in between. The CDR3 contains 15 residues. The CDR3 is CASSARTSNTGELFF. The CDR3 coding sequence is TGTGCCAGCAGCGCGCGGACATCGAACACCGGGGAGCTGTTTTTT.

The rearrangement joins TRBV19 to TRBJ2-5; 9 bases fit TRBD2. This CDR3 comprises 15 residues. In germline, CDR1 is LNHDA, CDR2 SQIVND (reference sequence). Trimming cost V 6 bases and J 5 bases; bases outside gene matches: 10. The CDR3 nucleotides read TGTGCCAGTAGCTCGGCGGGGGGGACTTTGGAGACCCAGTACTTC. Encoded protein: CASSSAGGTLETQYF.

In its sample, this clone was seen a few times. The V call is TRBV10-3, the J call TRBJ1-2; maybe TRBD1 (6 bases). The CDR3 is 13 residues long. The V gene's germline CDR1 is ENHRY and CDR2 SYGVKD. V gave up 3 bases and J gave up 8 bases, with 13 bases separating them. The CDR3 here is CAISEARGCGYTF. The CDR3, as DNA: TGTGCCATCAGTGAAGCCAGGGGTTGCGGCTACACCTTC.

This clone was seen only once. V usage is TRBV7-8 and J usage is TRBJ1-3, with a possible D match to TRBD1 (5 bases). V was shortened by 5 bases and J by 0 bases, with 11 bases between the two germline ends. The CDR3 runs to 15 residues. Germline assignment: CDR1 SGHVS and CDR2 FQNEAQ. CDR3 in amino acids: CASSRDGRSGNTIYF. The CDR3 nucleotides are TGTGCCAGCAGCCGGGACGGCCGCTCTGGAAACACCATATATTTT. Full variable domain (missing parts from reference TRBV7-8 and TRBJ1-3): GAGVSQSPRYKVAKRGQDVALRCDPISGHVSLFWYQQALGQGPEFLTYFQNEAQLDKSGLPSDRFFAERPEGSVSTLKIQRTQQEDSAVYLCASSRDGRSGNTIYFGEGSWLTVV.

The J gene is TRBJ2-1, the V gene TRBV2; D perhaps matches TRBD1 (5 bases). CDR3 length equals 16 residues. CDR1 and CDR2 from the germline V gene are SNHLY and FYNNEI. Deletions cut 3 bases from V and 6 bases from J, with 18 bases between. CDR3 in amino acids: CASSESDSPRANEQFF. The CDR3 DNA sequence: TGTGCCAGCAGTGAGTCCGACAGTCCCAGGGCCAATGAGCAGTTCTTC. Looking up the rest from reference TRBV2 and TRBJ2-1 gives the full variable domain: EPEVTQTPSHQVTQMGQEVILRCVPISNHLYFYWYRQILGQKVEFLVSFYNNEISEKSEIFDDQFSVERPDGSNFTLKIRSTKLEDSAMYFCASSESDSPRANEQFFGPGTRLTVL.

The chain links TRBV5-1 to TRBJ1-2; no definite D call. The CDR3 length is 13 residues. Trimming shortened V by 4 bases and J by 3 bases, and 10 bases separated the two germline ends. Germline loops: CDR1 SGHRS, CDR2 YFSETQ. The CDR3 region is CASSAGQDYGYTF. The CDR3 nucleotides read TGCGCCAGCAGCGCCGGCCAGGACTATGGCTACACCTTC. The whole variable domain, remainder taken from reference TRBV5-1 and TRBJ1-2, is KAGVTQTPRYLIKTRGQQVTLSCSPISGHRSVSWYQQTPGQGLQFLFEYFSETQRNKGNFPGRFSGRQFSNSRSEMNVSTLELGDSALYLCASSAGQDYGYTFGSGTRLTVV.

The chain links TRBV4-2 to TRBJ1-1; 10 nucleotides match TRBD1. After removal of 0 bases from V and 5 bases from J, the junction contained 3 bases not matched to a gene. Germline V gene lookup returns CDR1 LGHNA and CDR2 YNFKEQ. There are 15 residues in the CDR3. Here the CDR3 DNA reads TGTGCCAGCAGCCAAGATGGGACAGGGGCTACTGAAGCTTTCTTT. Protein sequence: CASSQDGTGATEAFF.